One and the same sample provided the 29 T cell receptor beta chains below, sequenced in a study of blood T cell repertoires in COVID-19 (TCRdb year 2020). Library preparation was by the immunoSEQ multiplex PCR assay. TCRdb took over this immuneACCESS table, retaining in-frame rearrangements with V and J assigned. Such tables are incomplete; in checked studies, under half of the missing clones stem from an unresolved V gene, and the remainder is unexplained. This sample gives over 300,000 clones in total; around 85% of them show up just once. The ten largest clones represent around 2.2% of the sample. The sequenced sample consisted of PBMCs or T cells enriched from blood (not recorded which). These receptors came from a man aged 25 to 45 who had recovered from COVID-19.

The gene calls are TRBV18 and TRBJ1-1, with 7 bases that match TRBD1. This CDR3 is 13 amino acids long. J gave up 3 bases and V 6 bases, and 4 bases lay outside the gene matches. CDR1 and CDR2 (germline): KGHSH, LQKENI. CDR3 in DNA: TGTGCCAGCTCTTCTGGACAGGACACTGAAGCTTTCTTT. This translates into CASSSGQDTEAFF.

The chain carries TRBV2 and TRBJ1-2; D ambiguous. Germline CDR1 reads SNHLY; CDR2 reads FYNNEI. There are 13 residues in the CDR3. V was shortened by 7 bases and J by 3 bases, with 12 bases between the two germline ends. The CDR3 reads CASTPGGDYGYTF. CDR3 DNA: TGTGCCAGCACCCCCGGCGGGGACTATGGCTACACCTTC. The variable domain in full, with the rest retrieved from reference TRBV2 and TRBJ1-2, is EPEVTQTPSHQVTQMGQEVILRCVPISNHLYFYWYRQILGQKVEFLVSFYNNEISEKSEIFDDQFSVERPDGSNFTLKIRSTKLEDSAMYFCASTPGGDYGYTFGSGTRLTVV.

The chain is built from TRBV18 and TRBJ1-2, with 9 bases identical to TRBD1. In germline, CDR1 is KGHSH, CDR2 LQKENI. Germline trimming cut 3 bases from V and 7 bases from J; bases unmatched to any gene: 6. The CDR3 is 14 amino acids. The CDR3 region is CASSPAGQGSGYTF. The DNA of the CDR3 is TGTGCCAGCTCACCGGCGGGACAGGGATCTGGCTACACCTTC.

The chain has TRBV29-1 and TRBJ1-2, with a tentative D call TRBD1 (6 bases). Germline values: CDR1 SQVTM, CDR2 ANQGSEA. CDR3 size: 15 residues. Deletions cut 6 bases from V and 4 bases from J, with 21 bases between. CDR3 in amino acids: CSVKLKGHRLYGYTF. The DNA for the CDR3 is TGCAGCGTGAAGCTGAAGGGACACCGGCTCTATGGCTACACCTTC.

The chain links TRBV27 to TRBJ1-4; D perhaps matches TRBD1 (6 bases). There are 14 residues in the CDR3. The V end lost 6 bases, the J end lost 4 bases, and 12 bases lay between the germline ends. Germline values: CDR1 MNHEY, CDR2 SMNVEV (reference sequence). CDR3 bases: TGTGCCAGCAGCAGGGGACGGTTTAATGAAAAACTGTTTTTT. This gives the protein CASSRGRFNEKLFF.

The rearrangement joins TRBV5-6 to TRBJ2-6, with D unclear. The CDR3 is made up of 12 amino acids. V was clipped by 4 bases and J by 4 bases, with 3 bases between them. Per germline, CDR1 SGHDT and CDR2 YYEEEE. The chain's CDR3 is CASSRGANVLTF. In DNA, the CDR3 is TGTGCCAGCAGCCGGGGGGCCAACGTCCTGACTTTC. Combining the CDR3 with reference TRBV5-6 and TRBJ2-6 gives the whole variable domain DAGVTQSPTHLIKTRGQQVTLRCSPKSGHDTVSWYQQALGQGPQFIFQYYEEEERQRGNFPDRFSGHQFPNYSSELNVNALLLGDSALYLCASSRGANVLTFGAGSRLTVL.

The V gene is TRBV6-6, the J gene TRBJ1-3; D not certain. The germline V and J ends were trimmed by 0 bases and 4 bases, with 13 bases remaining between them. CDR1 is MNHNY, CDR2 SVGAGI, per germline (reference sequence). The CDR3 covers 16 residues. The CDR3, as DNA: TGTGCCAGCAGTTACTCTCTGACAATCGCGGGAAACACCATATATTTT. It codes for CASSYSLTIAGNTIYF.

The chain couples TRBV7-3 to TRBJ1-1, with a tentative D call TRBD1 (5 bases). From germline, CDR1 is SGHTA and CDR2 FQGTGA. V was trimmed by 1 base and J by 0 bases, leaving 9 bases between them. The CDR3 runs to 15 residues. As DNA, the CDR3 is TGTGCCAGCAGCTTAAGGCGGGGGATGAACACTGAAGCTTTCTTT. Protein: CASSLRRGMNTEAFF.

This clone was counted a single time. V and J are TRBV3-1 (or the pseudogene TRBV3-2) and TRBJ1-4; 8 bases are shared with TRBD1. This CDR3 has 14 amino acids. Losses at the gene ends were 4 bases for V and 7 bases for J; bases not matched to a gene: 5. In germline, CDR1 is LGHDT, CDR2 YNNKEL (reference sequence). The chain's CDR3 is CASSPQGAGEKLFF. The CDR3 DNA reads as TGTGCCAGCAGCCCCCAGGGGGCAGGTGAAAAACTGTTTTTT.

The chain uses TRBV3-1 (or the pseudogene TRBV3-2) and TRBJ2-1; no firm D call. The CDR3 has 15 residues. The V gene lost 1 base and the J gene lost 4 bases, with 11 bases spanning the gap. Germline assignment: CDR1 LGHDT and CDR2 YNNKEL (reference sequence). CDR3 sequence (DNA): TGTGCCAGCAGCCAAGGCGTTCCGGGTTACAATGAGCAGTTCTTC. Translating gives CASSQGVPGYNEQFF.

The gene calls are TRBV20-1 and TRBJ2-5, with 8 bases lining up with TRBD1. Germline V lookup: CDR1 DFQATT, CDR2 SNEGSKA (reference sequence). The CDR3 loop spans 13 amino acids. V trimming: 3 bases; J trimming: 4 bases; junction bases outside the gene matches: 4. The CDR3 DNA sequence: TGCAGTGCTAGTGTCAGGGGGCGAGAGACCCAGTACTTC. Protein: CSASVRGRETQYF.

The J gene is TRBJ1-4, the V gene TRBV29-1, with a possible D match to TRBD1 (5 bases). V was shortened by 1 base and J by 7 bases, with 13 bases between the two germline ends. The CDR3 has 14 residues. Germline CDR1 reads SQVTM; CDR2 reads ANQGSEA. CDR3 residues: CSVEVEGPGEKLFF. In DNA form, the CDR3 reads TGCAGCGTTGAAGTGGAGGGGCCGGGTGAAAAACTGTTTTTT.

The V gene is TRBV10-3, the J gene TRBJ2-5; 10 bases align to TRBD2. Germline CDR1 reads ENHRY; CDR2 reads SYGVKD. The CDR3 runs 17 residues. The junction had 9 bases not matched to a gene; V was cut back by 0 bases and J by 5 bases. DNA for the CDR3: TGTGCCATCAGTGAGTCGAGAACTAGCGGGGAAGGGGAGACCCAGTACTTC. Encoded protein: CAISESRTSGEGETQYF.

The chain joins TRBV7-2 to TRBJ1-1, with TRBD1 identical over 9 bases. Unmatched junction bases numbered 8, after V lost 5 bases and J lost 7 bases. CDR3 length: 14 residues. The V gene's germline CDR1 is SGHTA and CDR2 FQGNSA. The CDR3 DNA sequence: TGTGCCAGCAGCAGCGGACAGGGGTCGGTTGAAGCTTTCTTT. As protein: CASSSGQGSVEAFF.

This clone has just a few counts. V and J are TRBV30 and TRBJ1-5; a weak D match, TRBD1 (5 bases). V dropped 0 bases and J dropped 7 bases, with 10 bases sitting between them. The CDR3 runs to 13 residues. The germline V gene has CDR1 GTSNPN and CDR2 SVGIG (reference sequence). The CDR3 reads CAWSVGGRQPQHF. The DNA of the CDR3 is TGTGCCTGGAGTGTGGGGGGGAGGCAGCCCCAGCATTTT.

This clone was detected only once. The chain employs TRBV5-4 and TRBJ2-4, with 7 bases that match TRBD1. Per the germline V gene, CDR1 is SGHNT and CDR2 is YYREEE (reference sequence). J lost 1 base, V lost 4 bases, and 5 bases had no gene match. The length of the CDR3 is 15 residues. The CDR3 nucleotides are TGTGCCAGCAGCAAAACAGGGGTGGCCAAAAACATTCAGTACTTC. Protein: CASSKTGVAKNIQYF. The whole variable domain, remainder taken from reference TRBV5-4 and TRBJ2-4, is ETGVTQSPTHLIKTRGQQVTLRCSSQSGHNTVSWYQQALGQGPQFIFQYYREEENGRGNFPPRFSGLQFPNYSSELNVNALELDDSALYLCASSKTGVAKNIQYFGAGTRLSVL.

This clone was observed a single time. The CDR3 bases are TGCGCCAGCGAGTCGGGGAGCCAAGCGCGGGAGACCCAGTACTTC. Translation gives CASESGSQARETQYF. The chain joins TRBV5-1 to TRBJ2-5, with D possibly TRBD2 on 5 matching bases. V was trimmed by 7 bases and J by 5 bases, leaving 21 bases between them. CDR3 length equals 15 residues. Germline V lookup: CDR1 SGHRS, CDR2 YFSETQ.

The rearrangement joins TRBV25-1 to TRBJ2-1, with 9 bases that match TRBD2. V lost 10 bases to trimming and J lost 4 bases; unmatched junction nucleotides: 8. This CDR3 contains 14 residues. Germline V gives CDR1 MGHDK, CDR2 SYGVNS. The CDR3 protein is CATTGLAIYNEQFF. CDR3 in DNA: TGTGCCACGACGGGACTAGCAATTTACAATGAGCAGTTCTTC.

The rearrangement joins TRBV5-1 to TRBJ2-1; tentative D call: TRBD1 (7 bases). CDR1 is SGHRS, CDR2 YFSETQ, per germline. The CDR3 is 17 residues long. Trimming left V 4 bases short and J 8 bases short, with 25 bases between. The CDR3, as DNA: TGCGCCAGCAGCCCCGTCCCCCGACAGGGACTCGGGGATGAGCAGTTCTTC. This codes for CASSPVPRQGLGDEQFF.

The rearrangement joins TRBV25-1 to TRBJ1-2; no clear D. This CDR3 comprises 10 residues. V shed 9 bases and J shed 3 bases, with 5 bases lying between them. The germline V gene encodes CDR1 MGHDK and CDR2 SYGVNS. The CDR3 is CASSYYGYTF. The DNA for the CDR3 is TGTGCCAGTTCCTACTATGGCTACACCTTC.

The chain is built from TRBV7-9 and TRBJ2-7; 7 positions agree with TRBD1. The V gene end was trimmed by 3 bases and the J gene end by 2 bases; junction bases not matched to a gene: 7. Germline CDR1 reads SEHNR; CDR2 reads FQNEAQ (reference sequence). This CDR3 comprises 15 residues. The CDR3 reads CASSLSGTEAYEQYF. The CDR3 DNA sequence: TGTGCCAGCAGCTTGTCCGGGACAGAAGCCTACGAGCAGTACTTC. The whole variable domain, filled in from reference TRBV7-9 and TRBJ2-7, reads DTGVSQNPRHKITKRGQNVTFRCDPISEHNRLYWYRQTLGQGPEFLTYFQNEAQLEKSRLLSDRFSAERPKGSFSTLEIQRTEQGDSAMYLCASSLSGTEAYEQYFGPGTRLTVT.

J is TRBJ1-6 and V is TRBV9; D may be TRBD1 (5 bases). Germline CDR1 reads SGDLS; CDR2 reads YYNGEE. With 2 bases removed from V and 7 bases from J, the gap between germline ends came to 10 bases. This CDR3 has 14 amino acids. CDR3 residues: CASSVEGENSPLHF. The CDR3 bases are TGTGCCAGCAGCGTTGAAGGGGAAAATTCACCCCTCCACTTT.

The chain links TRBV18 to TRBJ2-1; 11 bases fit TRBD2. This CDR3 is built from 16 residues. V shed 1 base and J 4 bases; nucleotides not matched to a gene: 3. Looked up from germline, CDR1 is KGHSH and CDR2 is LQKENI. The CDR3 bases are TGTGCCAGCTCACCACGTGGGACTAGCGGATACAATGAGCAGTTCTTC. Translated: CASSPRGTSGYNEQFF.

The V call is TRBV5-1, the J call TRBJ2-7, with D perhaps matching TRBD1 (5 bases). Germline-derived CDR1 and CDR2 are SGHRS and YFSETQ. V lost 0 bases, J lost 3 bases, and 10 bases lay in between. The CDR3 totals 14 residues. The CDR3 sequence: CASSLGTRIYEQYF. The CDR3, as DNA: TGCGCCAGCAGCTTGGGGACAAGGATCTACGAGCAGTACTTC.

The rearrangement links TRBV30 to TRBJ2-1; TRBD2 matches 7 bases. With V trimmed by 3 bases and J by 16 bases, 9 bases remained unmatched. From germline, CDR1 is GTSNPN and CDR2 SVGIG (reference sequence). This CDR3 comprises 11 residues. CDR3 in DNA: TGTGCCTGGAGGGGCCCGGGACTACCCTTCTTC. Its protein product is CAWRGPGLPFF.

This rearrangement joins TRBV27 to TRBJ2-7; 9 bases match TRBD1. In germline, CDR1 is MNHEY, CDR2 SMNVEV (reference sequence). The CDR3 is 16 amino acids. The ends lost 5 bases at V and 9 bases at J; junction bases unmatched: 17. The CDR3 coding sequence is TGTGCCAGCAGTCGGACCGGGACAGGGAGTCCTAAGGGGCAGTACTTC. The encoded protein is CASSRTGTGSPKGQYF.

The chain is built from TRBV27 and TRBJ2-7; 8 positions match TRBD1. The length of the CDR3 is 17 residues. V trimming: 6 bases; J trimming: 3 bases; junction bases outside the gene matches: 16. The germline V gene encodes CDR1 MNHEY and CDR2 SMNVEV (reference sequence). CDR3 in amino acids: CASRGTGLGLLGYEQYF. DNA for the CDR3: TGTGCCAGCAGAGGGACAGGCTTAGGGCTCCTTGGCTACGAGCAGTACTTC.

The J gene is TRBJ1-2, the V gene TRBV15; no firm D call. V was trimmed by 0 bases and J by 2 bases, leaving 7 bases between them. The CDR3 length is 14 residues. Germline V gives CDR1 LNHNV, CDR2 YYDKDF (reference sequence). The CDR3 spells CATSRDVGNYGYTF. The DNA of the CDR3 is TGTGCCACCAGCAGAGATGTTGGCAACTATGGCTACACCTTC.

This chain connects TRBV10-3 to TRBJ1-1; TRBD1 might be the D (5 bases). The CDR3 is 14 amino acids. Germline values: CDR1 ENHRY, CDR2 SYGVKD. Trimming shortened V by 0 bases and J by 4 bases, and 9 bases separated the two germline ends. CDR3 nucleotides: TGTGCCATCAGTGAGTCAGGGGAAGGCACTGAAGCTTTCTTT. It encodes CAISESGEGTEAFF.